This T cell receptor (beta chain) emerged from a study of vaccination effects on CD4 cells after COVID-19. Researchers isolated CD4+ T cells once about eleven days of culture had elapsed. SARS-CoV-2 infection was confirmed by PCR in the person between March and December 2020. Each person got two doses of an mRNA SARS-CoV-2 vaccine, BNT162b2 or mRNA-1273. Generated by immunoSEQ multiplex PCR, the TCRdb table keeps only in-frame clones and is missing some. Found here are around 50,000 clones, about 76% of them singletons; the top ten hold about 5%. This clone was seen a handful of times. Its specificity is unknown. Whole-study results and caveats: Late post-vaccination, clones induced by infection and those induced by vaccine underwent marked clonal contraction.

The sequence was collected from a human donor who had a prior SARS-CoV-2 infection. Sequences were derived from CD4+ T cells from PBMCs cultured without peptide, sampled after COVID-19 vaccination.

CDR3 sequence reads: CASSTTGVSNQPQHF. In nucleotides, the CDR3 is TGTGCCAGTAGTACCACAGGGGTTAGCAATCAGCCCCAGCATTTT. The rearrangement links TRBV19 to TRBJ1-5; 7 bases match TRBD1. The V gene end was trimmed by 4 bases and the J gene end by 0 bases; junction bases not matched to a gene: 3. This CDR3 is built from 15 residues. The germline CDR1 and CDR2 sequences are LNHDA and SQIVND (reference sequence).